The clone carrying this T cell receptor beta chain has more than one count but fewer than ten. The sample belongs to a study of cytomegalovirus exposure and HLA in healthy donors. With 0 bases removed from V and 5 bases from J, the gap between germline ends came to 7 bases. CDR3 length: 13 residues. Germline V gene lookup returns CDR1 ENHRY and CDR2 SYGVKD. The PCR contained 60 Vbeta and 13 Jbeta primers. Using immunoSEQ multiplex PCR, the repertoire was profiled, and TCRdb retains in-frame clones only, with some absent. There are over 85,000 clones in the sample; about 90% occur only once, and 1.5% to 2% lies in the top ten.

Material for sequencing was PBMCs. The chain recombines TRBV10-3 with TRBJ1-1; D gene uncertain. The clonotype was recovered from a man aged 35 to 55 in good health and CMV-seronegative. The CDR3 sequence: CAISESYGTEAFF. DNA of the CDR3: TGTGCCATCAGTGAGTCTTACGGGACTGAAGCTTTCTTT.